The 14 T cell receptor beta chains below come from one sample, sequenced in a study of blood T cell repertoires in COVID-19 (dated by TCRdb to between 2020 and 2021). Receptors were amplified or captured by the immunoSEQ multiplex PCR assay. Sourced from immuneACCESS, this table was stored by TCRdb with only in-frame sequences that have V and J called. A share of the clones is absent; for the studies checked, an unresolved V gene accounts for under half, and the remainder has no known explanation. This sample comprises about 130,000 clones, about 92% of them detected only once. 4.6% of the sample goes to the ten largest clones. The sample was peripheral blood. These receptor sequences come from a man aged 55 to 70 with COVID-19, enrolled during active disease.

The rearrangement links TRBV6-5 to TRBJ2-7, with D possibly matching TRBD1 (5 bases). V was shortened by 2 bases and J by 2 bases, with 10 bases between the two germline ends. The CDR3 is made up of 14 amino acids. Germline CDR1 MNHEY, CDR2 SVGAGI. CDR3: CASSYAGSPYEQYF. The CDR3 nucleotides are TGTGCCAGCAGTTACGCAGGGTCCCCCTACGAGCAGTACTTC.

V usage is TRBV4-1 and J usage is TRBJ2-3; 9 bases are shared with TRBD2. The V and J ends lost 1 base and 3 bases, in that order; junction bases with no gene match: 11. The CDR3 loop spans 18 amino acids. The germline CDR1 and CDR2 sequences are MGHRA and YSYEKL. CDR3 protein: CASSQAVAGAMGTDTQYF. The DNA for the CDR3 is TGCGCCAGCAGCCAAGCCGTAGCGGGAGCCATGGGGACAGATACGCAGTATTTT.

This chain joins TRBV6-4 and TRBJ2-1; the match to TRBD2 covers 8 bases. This CDR3 spans 14 amino acids. Trimming at V came to 4 bases and at J to 3 bases, leaving 2 bases not matched to a gene. Germline V gene data show CDR1 as MRHNA and CDR2 as SNTAGT. CDR3 in amino acids: CASSAGGGYNEQFF. The CDR3 nucleotides are TGTGCCAGCAGTGCCGGGGGGGGCTACAATGAGCAGTTCTTC.

The chain links TRBV5-1 to TRBJ2-3; 7 bases agree with TRBD2. The V and J ends lost 0 bases and 2 bases, in that order; junction bases with no gene match: 6. Per the germline V gene, CDR1 is SGHRS and CDR2 is YFSETQ. This CDR3 comprises 16 residues. For the CDR3, the DNA is TGCGCCAGCAGCTTGGGAACTAGCGCCTCCACAGATACGCAGTATTTT. Protein product: CASSLGTSASTDTQYF.

V gene TRBV3-1 (or the pseudogene TRBV3-2) combines with J gene TRBJ1-5; 8 bases map to TRBD1. This CDR3 region has 19 residues. V lost 0 bases and J lost 0; bases outside the gene matches: 10. Germline lookup yields CDR1 LGHDT and CDR2 YNNKEL (reference sequence). The CDR3 DNA is TGTGCCAGCAGCCAAGATCCCAGGGGGCTCACCTATAGCAATCAGCCCCAGCATTTT. The encoded protein is CASSQDPRGLTYSNQPQHF.

The rearrangement uses TRBV6-5 and TRBJ2-1, with a possible D match to TRBD1 (5 bases). CDR1 is MNHEY and CDR2 is SVGAGI in the germline V gene. The ends were cut back, 7 bases at V and 5 bases at J, with 12 bases in the middle. The CDR3 length is 13 residues. The CDR3 coding sequence is TGTGCCAGCACGCGGACACCCAACAATGAGCAGTTCTTC. Residues: CASTRTPNNEQFF.

V is TRBV6-4 and J is TRBJ2-2; D perhaps matches TRBD2 (5 bases). CDR3 length: 15 residues. V was shortened by 2 bases and J by 4 bases, with 11 bases between the two germline ends. From germline, CDR1 is MRHNA and CDR2 SNTAGT. The CDR3 region is CASSDGEGGTGELFF. The CDR3 DNA follows: TGTGCCAGCAGTGACGGAGAGGGCGGCACCGGGGAGCTGTTTTTT.

The genes are TRBV18 and TRBJ2-1; the match to TRBD2 covers 8 bases. Germline-derived CDR1 and CDR2 are KGHSH and LQKENI. V dropped 3 bases and J dropped 0; count of bases not matched to a gene: 10. This CDR3 region has 18 residues. CDR3: CASSPRGGAPSSYNEQFF. In DNA, the CDR3 is TGTGCCAGCTCACCTCGGGGGGGGGCGCCGAGCTCCTACAATGAGCAGTTCTTC.

The gene calls are TRBV6-6 and TRBJ2-7; 9 positions match TRBD1. Per the germline V gene, CDR1 is MNHNY and CDR2 is SVGAGI (reference sequence). This CDR3 is 15 amino acids long. Trimming removed 5 bases from V and 4 bases from J; junction bases left unmatched: 9. The CDR3 sequence is CASSPRDRASYEQYF. In DNA, the CDR3 is TGTGCCAGCAGTCCCCGGGACAGGGCAAGTTACGAGCAGTACTTC.

V usage is TRBV2 and J usage is TRBJ2-7, with 9 bases aligning to TRBD2. V trimming: 7 bases; J trimming: 1 base; junction bases outside the gene matches: 5. CDR1 is SNHLY, CDR2 FYNNEI, per germline. This CDR3 is built from 14 residues. In nucleotides, the CDR3 is TGTGCCAGCACGGTGGCGGGAGGGTCCTACGAGCAGTACTTC. Amino acids: CASTVAGGSYEQYF.

This chain connects TRBV5-1 to TRBJ1-1; 7 bases match TRBD1. J lost 4 bases, V lost 0 bases, and 9 bases had no gene match. The CDR3 has 16 residues. CDR1 SGHRS and CDR2 YFSETQ come from the germline V gene. DNA for the CDR3: TGCGCCAGCAGCTTGGAAGGGGGCCGTTTAATCACTGAAGCTTTCTTT. This sequence encodes CASSLEGGRLITEAFF.

The chain couples TRBV14 to TRBJ1-4; 8 bases fit TRBD1. V lost 2 bases to trimming and J lost 6 bases; unmatched junction nucleotides: 5. The CDR3 totals 15 residues. Per the germline V gene, CDR1 is SGHDN and CDR2 is FVKESK. Here the CDR3 reads CASSQQPGGYEKLFF. Written as DNA, the CDR3 is TGTGCCAGCAGCCAACAGCCAGGGGGCTATGAAAAACTGTTTTTT.

The count of this clone is one. V gene TRBV9 combines with J gene TRBJ1-6; 9 nucleotides agree with TRBD1. Trimming cost V 4 bases and J 4 bases; bases outside gene matches: 3. The CDR3 spans 15 residues. Per the germline V gene, CDR1 is SGDLS and CDR2 is YYNGEE. The CDR3 nucleotides read TGTGCCAGCAGCCCGGGACAGGGATATAATTCACCCCTCCACTTT. Residues: CASSPGQGYNSPLHF. Drawing the rest from reference TRBV9 and TRBJ1-6, the complete variable domain is DSGVTQTPKHLITATGQRVTLRCSPRSGDLSVYWYQQSLDQGLQFLIQYYNGEERAKGNILERFSAQQFPDLHSELNLSSLELGDSALYFCASSPGQGYNSPLHFGNGTRLTVT.

V and J are TRBV4-1 and TRBJ2-3; D gene unclear. This CDR3 region has 13 residues. V was cut by 0 bases and J by 6 bases, with 7 bases left in between. Per germline, CDR1 MGHRA and CDR2 YSYEKL. This chain's CDR3 is CASSQESPDTQYF. In DNA, the CDR3 is TGCGCCAGCAGCCAAGAATCTCCTGATACGCAGTATTTT.